A selection of T cell receptor beta chains follows, all from one sample in a study of technical replicates of blood from several donors. The table came from immunoSEQ multiplex PCR; TCRdb's copy has only in-frame clones and leaves some out. The sample consists of roughly 67,000 clones, 95% to 98% of them appearing once. Source material: T cells isolated from PBMCs. These receptors all come from a human donor in good health. The CDR3 runs from the conserved cysteine through the conserved F or W. A D gene is named only where the DNA matches it firmly. Expanded clones get a size class; other rows say once, few or many, or leave the size out.

TRBJ2-5	TRBV7-9	.	TRBD1	CASSTRDRAPETQYF	TGTGCCAGCAGCACCAGGGACAGGGCACCGGAGACCCAGTACTTC
TRBJ2-7	TRBV27	.	.	CASSFRSGEQYF	TGTGCCAGCAGTTTTCGTTCCGGCGAGCAGTACTTC
TRBJ2-3	TRBV4-1	.	.	CASSQAFGGQADTQYF	TGCGCCAGCAGCCAAGCTTTTGGAGGGCAGGCAGATACGCAGTATTTT
TRBJ1-2	TRBV28	.	TRBD1	CASSLGTGVDYGYTF	TGTGCCAGCAGTCTGGGGACAGGGGTAGACTATGGCTACACCTTC
TRBJ1-1	TRBV19	.	TRBD1	CASSMGQGSREAFF	TGTGCCAGTAGTATGGGACAGGGATCACGTGAAGCTTTCTTT
TRBJ2-7	TRBV5-1	.	TRBD1	CASCYGDRGPEQYF	TGCGCCAGCTGCTACGGGGACAGGGGTCCCGAGCAGTACTTC
TRBJ1-1	TRBV27	.	.	CASGEGQNTEAFF	TGTGCCAGCGGGGAGGGCCAGAACACTGAAGCTTTCTTT
TRBJ1-1	TRBV6-6	.	.	CASSERRMGTEAFF	TGTGCCAGCAGTGAGAGGCGTATGGGCACTGAAGCTTTCTTT
TRBJ1-1	TRBV4-1	.	.	CASSHLKTFEAFF	TGCGCCAGCAGCCACCTAAAAACTTTTGAAGCTTTCTTT
TRBJ1-1	TRBV28	.	.	CASSFPARAGAFF	TGTGCCAGCAGTTTTCCGGCCAGGGCAGGAGCTTTCTTT
TRBJ2-7	TRBV2	.	.	CASSPGLTYEQYF	TGTGCCAGCAGTCCGGGTCTTACCTACGAGCAGTACTTC
TRBJ2-7	TRBV30	.	TRBD1	CAWKGQGAFGEQYF	TGTGCCTGGAAGGGCCAGGGGGCATTCGGGGAGCAGTACTTC
TRBJ2-7	TRBV7-6	.	.	CASSPNPGLPHEQYF	TGTGCCAGCAGCCCCAACCCCGGACTACCACACGAGCAGTACTTC
TRBJ2-1	TRBV5-1	once	TRBD2	CASSLGGREAYNEQFF	TGCGCCAGCAGCTTGGGAGGGCGGGAGGCCTACAATGAGCAGTTCTTC
TRBJ1-2	TRBV7-6	.	TRBD1	CASSLQGGQGVVGYTF	TGTGCCAGCAGCTTGCAAGGGGGACAGGGCGTTGTTGGCTACACCTTC
TRBJ1-3	TRBV5-4	.	.	CASSLAQGHISGNTIYF	TGTGCCAGCAGCTTGGCACAGGGACACATCTCTGGAAACACCATATATTTT
TRBJ1-1	TRBV5-1	.	.	CASSLGDTNTEAFF	TGCGCCAGCAGCTTGGGGGACACAAACACTGAAGCTTTCTTT
TRBJ1-1	TRBV4-2	.	TRBD1	CASSLLAPTQGTVTEAFF	TGTGCCAGCAGCCTACTCGCACCGACACAGGGGACGGTAACTGAAGCTTTCTTT
TRBJ2-1	TRBV11-2	once	TRBD2	CASSWGLAESYNEQFF	TGTGCCAGCAGCTGGGGTCTAGCGGAATCGTACAATGAGCAGTTCTTC
TRBJ2-7	TRBV4-1	.	.	CASSTPGSYEQYF	TGCGCCAGCAGCACCCCAGGCTCCTACGAGCAGTACTTC
TRBJ1-2	TRBV25-1	.	TRBD1	CASRGTGLNYGYTF	TGTGCCAGCAGGGGGACAGGCTTAAACTATGGCTACACCTTC
TRBJ1-4	TRBV7-8	.	.	CASSPRVNEKLFF	TGTGCCAGCAGCCCCAGGGTTAATGAAAAACTGTTTTTT
TRBJ1-4	TRBV5-4	.	.	CASRYREDEKLFF	TGTGCCAGCAGGTACAGAGAAGATGAAAAACTGTTTTTT
TRBJ2-1	TRBV14	.	TRBD2	CASSQPRLAANNEQFF	TGTGCCAGCAGCCAACCAAGACTAGCGGCTAACAATGAGCAGTTCTTC
TRBJ1-1	TRBV4-1	.	.	CASSQDRRARSTEAFF	TGCGCCAGCAGCCAAGATCGGAGGGCCCGGAGCACTGAAGCTTTCTTT
TRBJ1-4	TRBV28	.	.	CASSLGQYNEKLFF	TGTGCCAGCAGTTTGGGGCAGTATAATGAAAAACTGTTTTTT
TRBJ2-5	TRBV15	.	.	CATSRDRETQYF	TGTGCCACCAGCAGAGATCGAGAGACCCAGTACTTC
TRBJ2-5	TRBV6-1	.	.	CASSALSGTSQETQYF	TGTGCCAGCAGTGCTCTATCCGGGACTTCACAAGAGACCCAGTACTTC
TRBJ2-7	TRBV18	.	TRBD1	CASSLTGGTREQYF	TGTGCCAGCTCACTTACAGGGGGCACGAGAGAGCAGTACTTC
TRBJ2-7	TRBV5-3	.	TRBD2	CARSLVDKAGPPGEEQYF	TGTGCCAGAAGCTTGGTCGACAAAGCGGGACCCCCTGGGGAAGAGCAGTACTTC
TRBJ2-5	TRBV11-1	.	.	CASSLTKETQYF	TGTGCCAGCAGCCTCACAAAAGAGACCCAGTACTTC
TRBJ1-1	TRBV20-1	.	.	CSAGGAIVDF	TGCAGTGCCGGAGGGGCGATAGTCGACTTT
TRBJ2-5	TRBV7-8	.	.	CASSRGWALETQYF	TGTGCCAGCAGCCGAGGGTGGGCGCTGGAGACCCAGTACTTC
TRBJ2-7	TRBV6-6	.	.	CASSKRGTYEQYF	TGTGCCAGCAGCAAGCGAGGAACCTACGAGCAGTACTTC
TRBJ2-5	TRBV28	once	TRBD1	CASTAGTGFKTQYF	TGTGCCAGCACCGCGGGGACAGGGTTTAAGACCCAGTACTTC
TRBJ2-7	TRBV5-4	.	TRBD1	CASSPGQGEGEQYF	TGTGCCAGCAGCCCGGGACAGGGTGAAGGCGAGCAGTACTTC
TRBJ1-1	TRBV15	.	.	CATSRTSSTEAFF	TGTGCCACCAGCAGAACATCGTCAACTGAAGCTTTCTTT
TRBJ2-1	TRBV30	.	TRBD1	CAWVGQGTGARRGNEQFF	TGTGCCTGGGTAGGACAGGGGACGGGGGCAAGGCGGGGCAATGAGCAGTTCTTC
TRBJ1-4	TRBV7-8	.	TRBD1	CASNVRQTGRRATNEKLFF	TGTGCCAGCAACGTAAGACAGACAGGGCGTCGGGCAACTAATGAAAAACTGTTTTTT
TRBJ2-1	TRBV9	.	.	CASSVATLWNEQFF	TGTGCCAGCAGCGTAGCTACGTTGTGGAATGAGCAGTTCTTC
TRBJ2-1	TRBV7-7	.	.	CASSQTVRVNEQFF	TGTGCTAGCAGTCAAACCGTCAGGGTCAATGAGCAGTTCTTC
TRBJ1-4	TRBV14	.	.	CASSQDSKGRGVNEKLFF	TGTGCCAGCAGCCAAGATAGCAAAGGGAGAGGTGTTAATGAAAAACTGTTTTTT
TRBJ1-2	TRBV14	.	.	CASSQAAWGYTF	TGTGCCAGCAGCCAAGCTGCGTGGGGCTACACCTTC
TRBJ1-4	TRBV6-4	.	.	CASSIFGGRARSNEKLFF	TGTGCCAGCAGTATCTTCGGGGGTAGAGCTCGGAGTAATGAAAAACTGTTTTTT
TRBJ1-1	TRBV6-5	.	.	CASTSGGSTNTEAFF	TGTGCCAGCACTTCGGGGGGATCGACGAACACTGAAGCTTTCTTT
TRBJ1-1	TRBV4-1	.	.	CASSQDSGGTEAFF	TGCGCCAGCAGCCAAGATTCGGGGGGAACTGAAGCTTTCTTT
TRBJ1-4	TRBV19	.	.	CASSSVPVGNEKLFF	TGTGCCAGTAGCAGCGTACCCGTTGGTAATGAAAAACTGTTTTTT
TRBJ2-2	TRBV9	.	TRBD2	CASSVEVAGTGELFF	TGTGCCAGCAGCGTAGAGGTAGCGGGGACCGGGGAGCTGTTTTTT
TRBJ1-1	TRBV7-9	.	TRBD1	CASNPGQGSNTEAFF	TGTGCCAGCAACCCGGGACAGGGGTCGAACACTGAAGCTTTCTTT
TRBJ2-2	TRBV28	.	TRBD2	CASSLRTWAGGSTGELFF	TGTGCCAGCAGCCTCCGAACCTGGGCGGGAGGTAGCACCGGGGAGCTGTTTTTT
TRBJ1-2	TRBV7-2	.	.	CASSLRRNSNYGYTF	TGTGCCAGCAGCTTAAGGCGGAACTCTAACTATGGCTACACCTTC
TRBJ2-3	TRBV9	.	TRBD1	CASGQDADTQYF	TGTGCCAGTGGACAGGACGCAGATACGCAGTATTTT
TRBJ2-7	TRBV13	.	TRBD2	CASRETRGGEQYF	TGTGCCAGCAGAGAAACGCGGGGGGGCGAGCAGTACTTC
TRBJ2-7	TRBV7-9	.	TRBD2	CASSVGLASIRHEQYF	TGTGCCAGCAGCGTTGGACTAGCGAGTATTCGGCACGAGCAGTACTTC
TRBJ2-3	TRBV5-1	.	TRBD2	CASSSVYVGGGAYSTDTQYF	TGCGCCAGCAGCTCCGTTTATGTGGGCGGGGGGGCCTATAGCACAGATACGCAGTATTTT
TRBJ2-5	TRBV30	few	.	CAWSLNQETQYF	TGTGCCTGGAGTTTAAACCAAGAGACCCAGTACTTC
TRBJ2-3	TRBV18	.	TRBD2	CASSPPESGSDTQYF	TGTGCCAGCTCACCACCGGAGAGCGGGAGTGATACGCAGTATTTT